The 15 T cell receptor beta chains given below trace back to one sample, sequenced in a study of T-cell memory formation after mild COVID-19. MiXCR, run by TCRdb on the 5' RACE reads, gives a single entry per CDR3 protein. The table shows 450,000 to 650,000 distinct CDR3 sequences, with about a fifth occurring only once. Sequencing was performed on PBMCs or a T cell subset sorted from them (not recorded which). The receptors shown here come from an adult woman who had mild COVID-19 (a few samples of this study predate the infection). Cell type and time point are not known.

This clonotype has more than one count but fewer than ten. The CDR3 loop is CASSVGPGGNTEAFF. Here the CDR3 DNA reads TGTGCCAGCAGCGTAGGTCCGGGAGGCAACACTGAAGCTTTCTTT. The chain links TRBV9 to TRBJ1-1; D is ambiguous. CDR1 and CDR2 (germline): SGDLS, YYNGEE. Deletions cut 0 bases from V and 2 bases from J, with 11 bases between. The CDR3 extends over 15 amino acids.

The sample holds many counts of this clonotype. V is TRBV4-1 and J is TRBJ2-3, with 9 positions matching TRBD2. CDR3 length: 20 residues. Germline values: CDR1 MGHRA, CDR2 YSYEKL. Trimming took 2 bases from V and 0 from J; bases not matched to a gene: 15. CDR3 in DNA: TGCGCCAGCAGCCAAAAGATCGCAGCGGGGGGTTTGTCTAGCACAGATACGCAGTATTTT. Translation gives CASSQKIAAGGLSSTDTQYF.

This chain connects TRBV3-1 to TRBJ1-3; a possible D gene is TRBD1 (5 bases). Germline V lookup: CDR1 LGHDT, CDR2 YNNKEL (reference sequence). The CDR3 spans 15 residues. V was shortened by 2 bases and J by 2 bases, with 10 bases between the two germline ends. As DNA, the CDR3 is TGTGCCAGCAGCCAAAGGGGATTTACTGGAAACACCATATATTTT. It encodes CASSQRGFTGNTIYF.

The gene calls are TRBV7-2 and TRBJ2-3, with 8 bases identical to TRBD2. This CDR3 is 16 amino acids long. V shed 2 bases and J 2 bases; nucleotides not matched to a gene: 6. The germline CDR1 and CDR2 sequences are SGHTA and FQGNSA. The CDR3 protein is CASSLFVSGVTDTQYF. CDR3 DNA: TGTGCCAGCAGCTTATTTGTTAGCGGGGTCACAGATACGCAGTATTTT.

In nucleotides, the CDR3 is TGTGCCAGCAGCGTAACAGGGGGATCTCCCTACGAGCAGTACTTC. This sequence encodes CASSVTGGSPYEQYF. The V gene is TRBV25-1, the J gene TRBJ2-7; 8 bases line up with TRBD1. The CDR3 extends over 15 amino acids. The ends lost 6 bases at V and 2 bases at J; junction bases unmatched: 9. The germline V gene has CDR1 MGHDK and CDR2 SYGVNS.

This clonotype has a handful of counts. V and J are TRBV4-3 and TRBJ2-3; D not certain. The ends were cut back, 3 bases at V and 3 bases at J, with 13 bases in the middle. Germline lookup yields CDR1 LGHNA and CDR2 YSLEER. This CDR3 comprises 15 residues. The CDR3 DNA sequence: TGCGCCAGCAGCCACCAAGGGCGAGAGACAGATACGCAGTATTTT. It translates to CASSHQGRETDTQYF.

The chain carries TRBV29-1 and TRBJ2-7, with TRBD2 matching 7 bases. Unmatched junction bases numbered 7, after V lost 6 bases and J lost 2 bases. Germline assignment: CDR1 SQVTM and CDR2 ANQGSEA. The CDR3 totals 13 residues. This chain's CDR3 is CSVLAGETYEQYF. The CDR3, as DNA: TGCAGCGTCTTAGCGGGCGAAACCTACGAGCAGTACTTC.

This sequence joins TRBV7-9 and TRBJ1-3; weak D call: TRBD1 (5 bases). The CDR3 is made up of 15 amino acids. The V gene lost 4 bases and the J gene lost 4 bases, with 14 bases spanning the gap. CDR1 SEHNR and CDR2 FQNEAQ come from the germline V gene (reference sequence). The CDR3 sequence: CASSSPGTGGNTIYF. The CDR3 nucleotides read TGTGCCAGCAGCTCACCAGGGACCGGAGGAAACACCATATATTTT.

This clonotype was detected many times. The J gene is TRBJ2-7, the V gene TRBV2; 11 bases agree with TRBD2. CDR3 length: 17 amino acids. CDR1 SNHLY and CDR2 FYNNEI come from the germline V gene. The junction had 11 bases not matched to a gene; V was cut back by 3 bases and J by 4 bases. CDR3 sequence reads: CASSDLITSGSWYEQYF. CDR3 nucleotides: TGTGCCAGCAGTGACCTCATAACTAGCGGGAGTTGGTACGAGCAGTACTTC.

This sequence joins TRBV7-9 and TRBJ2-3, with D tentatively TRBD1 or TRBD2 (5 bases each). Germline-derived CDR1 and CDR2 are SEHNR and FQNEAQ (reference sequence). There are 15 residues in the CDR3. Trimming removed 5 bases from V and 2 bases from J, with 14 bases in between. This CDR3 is CASSPPGRPTDTQYF. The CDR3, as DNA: TGTGCCAGCAGCCCTCCGGGACGGCCCACAGATACGCAGTATTTT.

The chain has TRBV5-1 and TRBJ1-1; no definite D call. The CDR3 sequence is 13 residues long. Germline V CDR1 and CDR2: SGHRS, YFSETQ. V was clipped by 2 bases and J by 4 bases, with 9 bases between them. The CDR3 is CASSFELPTEAFF. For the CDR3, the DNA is TGCGCCAGCAGCTTTGAATTACCCACTGAAGCTTTCTTT.

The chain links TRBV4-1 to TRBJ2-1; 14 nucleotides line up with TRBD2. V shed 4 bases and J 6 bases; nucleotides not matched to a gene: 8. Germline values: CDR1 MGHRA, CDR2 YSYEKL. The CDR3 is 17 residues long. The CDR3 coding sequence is TGCGCCAGCAGCCGTGCGGGGACTAGCGGGGGAAGCAATGAGCAGTTCTTC. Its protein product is CASSRAGTSGGSNEQFF.

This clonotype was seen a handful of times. The CDR3 nucleotides are TGTGCCCATACTTCATGTGAGCTTGAGCATCAGCCCCAGCATTTT. Residues: CAHTSCELEHQPQHF. The gene calls are TRBV12-3 or TRBV12-4 and TRBJ1-5; no definite D call. The CDR3 consists of 15 residues. The V end was cut by 11 bases, the J end by 5 bases, with 22 bases between.

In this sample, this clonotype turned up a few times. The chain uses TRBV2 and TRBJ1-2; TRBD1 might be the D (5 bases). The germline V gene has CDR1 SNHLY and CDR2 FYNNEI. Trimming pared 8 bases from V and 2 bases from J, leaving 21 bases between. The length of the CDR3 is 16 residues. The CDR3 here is CASYQEHGTANYGYTF. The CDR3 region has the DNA TGTGCCAGCTACCAGGAACACGGGACGGCAAACTATGGCTACACCTTC.

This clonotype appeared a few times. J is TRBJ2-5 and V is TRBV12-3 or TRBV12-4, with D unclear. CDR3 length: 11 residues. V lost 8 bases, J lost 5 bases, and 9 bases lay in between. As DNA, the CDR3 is TGTGCCAGCCTCCTAAAGGAGACCCAGTACTTC. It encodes CASLLKETQYF.